The 21 T cell receptor beta chains below come from one sample, sequenced in a study of control samples from healthy donors and cancer patients (TCRdb year 2020). Receptor amplification or capture employed the immunoSEQ multiplex PCR assay. TCRdb obtained this table from immuneACCESS and retained in-frame rearrangements with V and J assigned. These tables miss some clones; where compared with another copy, unresolved V genes account for less than half of the shortfall, and the remainder is unexplained. A total of 170,000 or so clones appear in this sample, 75% to 95% of them only once. The ten biggest clones cover 2% to 2.5% of the sample. The sequenced sample was blood. The receptors derive from a middle-aged woman in good health.

This clone has only one observation. The chain is built from TRBV15 and TRBJ2-7; 11 bases are shared with TRBD2. From germline, CDR1 is LNHNV and CDR2 YYDKDF (reference sequence). The CDR3 length is 15 residues. The trim removed 1 base at V and 12 bases at J, leaving 11 bases unmatched. CDR3 nucleotides: TGTGCCACCAGCAGAGGAGGGACTAGCGGTCCATCCAGGTACTTC. Encoded protein: CATSRGGTSGPSRYF.

This sequence joins TRBV14 and TRBJ1-2; 7 bases agree with TRBD1. The germline CDR1 and CDR2 sequences are SGHDN and FVKESK. J lost 8 bases, V lost 2 bases, and 5 bases had no gene match. This CDR3 contains 13 residues. Written as DNA, the CDR3 is TGTGCCAGCAGCCAACGTAACAGGGGAGGCTACACCTTC. Protein: CASSQRNRGGYTF.

The chain has TRBV5-6 and TRBJ2-5; 8 bases match TRBD2. After removal of 4 bases from V and 4 bases from J, the junction contained 12 bases not matched to a gene. This CDR3 has 16 residues. The germline V gene has CDR1 SGHDT and CDR2 YYEEEE. The CDR3 reads CASSIQIGGARETQYF. The CDR3 nucleotides read TGTGCCAGCAGCATCCAGATCGGGGGGGCGCGAGAGACCCAGTACTTC. Looking up the rest from reference TRBV5-6 and TRBJ2-5 gives the full variable domain: DAGVTQSPTHLIKTRGQQVTLRCSPKSGHDTVSWYQQALGQGPQFIFQYYEEEERQRGNFPDRFSGHQFPNYSSELNVNALLLGDSALYLCASSIQIGGARETQYFGPGTRLLVL.

V and J are TRBV7-9 and TRBJ1-2; 8 bases are shared with TRBD1. The J segment lost 6 bases and the V segment lost 2 bases, leaving 8 bases of the junction unmatched. The CDR3 totals 15 residues. CDR1 is SEHNR, CDR2 FQNEAQ, per germline (reference sequence). DNA of the CDR3: TGTGCCAGCAGCTTACTAAGGGCAGGGGGCCATGGCTACACCTTC. It is translated as CASSLLRAGGHGYTF.

The V call is TRBV19, the J call TRBJ2-1, with unresolved D. V lost 3 bases and J 0 bases, leaving 12 bases between the germline ends. Germline V gene sequence: CDR1 LNHDA, CDR2 SQIVND (reference sequence). The CDR3 length is 16 residues. CDR3 sequence (DNA): TGTGCCAGTAGTATTATCCGGGTGAGCTCCTACAATGAGCAGTTCTTC. It codes for CASSIIRVSSYNEQFF.

V is TRBV29-1 and J is TRBJ2-7; D might be TRBD2 (6 bases). V gave up 7 bases and J gave up 4 bases, with 11 bases separating them. The germline V gene encodes CDR1 SQVTM and CDR2 ANQGSEA. This CDR3 is built from 11 residues. This CDR3 is CSAMEGYEQYF. The CDR3 coding sequence is TGCAGCGCAATGGAGGGATACGAGCAGTACTTC.

This clone showed up just a few times. The genes are TRBV24-1 and TRBJ1-2, with D perhaps matching TRBD1 (5 bases). CDR1 and CDR2 (germline): KGHDR, SFDVKD. This CDR3 region has 16 residues. Trimming pared 3 bases from V and 3 bases from J, leaving 16 bases between. The CDR3 coding sequence is TGTGCCACCAGTGATGGGGCGTATACGTTTTACTATGGCTACACCTTC. This encodes CATSDGAYTFYYGYTF.

This clone was seen a single time. The V call is TRBV11-2, the J call TRBJ2-5; D is perhaps TRBD1 (6 bases). The CDR3 extends over 15 amino acids. V lost 2 bases and J lost 3, with 13 bases in between. Germline V CDR1 and CDR2: SGHAT, FQNNGV. This CDR3 reads CASSLTQGPEETQYF. The CDR3 bases are TGTGCCAGCAGCTTAACACAGGGACCGGAAGAGACCCAGTACTTC.

The chain recombines TRBV27 with TRBJ1-6; TRBD1 is a possible D gene (5 bases). The germline V gene encodes CDR1 MNHEY and CDR2 SMNVEV (reference sequence). The CDR3 runs to 15 residues. Trimming took 8 bases from V and 0 from J, leaving 11 bases between them. For the CDR3, the DNA is TGTGCCAGCGGAAAGGGGAGCTCCTATAATTCACCCCTCCACTTT. Amino acid sequence: CASGKGSSYNSPLHF.

This clone appeared a single time. V gene TRBV5-5 combines with J gene TRBJ2-3; TRBD1 matches 7 bases. CDR1 and CDR2 (germline): SGHKS, YYEKEE (reference sequence). Unmatched junction bases numbered 4, after V lost 4 bases and J lost 2 bases. There are 14 residues in the CDR3. This chain's CDR3 is CASSRDSFTDTQYF. For the CDR3, the DNA is TGTGCCAGCAGCCGGGACAGCTTCACAGATACGCAGTATTTT.

The chain links TRBV5-1 to TRBJ1-3; no firm D call. Per the germline V gene, CDR1 is SGHRS and CDR2 is YFSETQ. With 7 bases removed from V and 0 bases from J, the gap between germline ends came to 14 bases. The CDR3 has 15 residues. The CDR3 DNA follows: TGCGCCAGCCGGACCGGTGGGAGCTCTGGAAACACCATATATTTT. This sequence encodes CASRTGGSSGNTIYF.

V gene TRBV5-6 combines with J gene TRBJ2-5; TRBD2 agrees at 11 bases. The germline V gene encodes CDR1 SGHDT and CDR2 YYEEEE. The CDR3 length is 17 residues. Trimming removed 0 bases from V and 5 bases from J; junction bases left unmatched: 9. The CDR3 sequence is CASSLAELAGGRETQYF. The CDR3 bases are TGTGCCAGCAGCTTGGCCGAATTAGCGGGGGGGCGTGAGACCCAGTACTTC.

This clone has more than one count but fewer than ten. This chain links TRBV6-2 or TRBV6-3 with TRBJ2-2; the D gene is possibly TRBD1 (5 bases). This CDR3 is 18 amino acids long. Germline CDR1 MNHEY, CDR2 SVGEGT. V was pared by 1 base and J by 6 bases, with 21 bases between. The CDR3 coding sequence is TGTGCCAGCAGTTACTTCCCTTCCCAGGGAAGCCGGGCCGGGGAGCTGTTTTTT. Translation gives CASSYFPSQGSRAGELFF.

This clone was recorded once. This chain joins TRBV5-1 and TRBJ2-5; TRBD1 agrees at 7 bases. The CDR3 has 13 amino acids. The V gene's germline CDR1 is SGHRS and CDR2 YFSETQ. V trimming: 4 bases; J trimming: 5 bases; junction bases outside the gene matches: 5. CDR3 amino acids: CASSPGTAETQYF. For the CDR3, the DNA is TGCGCCAGCAGCCCGGGGACAGCCGAGACCCAGTACTTC.

This chain uses TRBV2 with TRBJ1-1; 9 positions agree with TRBD1. The CDR3 length is 14 residues. Germline V CDR1 and CDR2: SNHLY, FYNNEI. The junction had 3 bases not matched to a gene; V was cut back by 6 bases and J by 1 base. The CDR3 DNA is TGTGCCAGCAGGGGACAGGGAAGGAACACTGAAGCTTTCTTT. This sequence encodes CASRGQGRNTEAFF.

The V call is TRBV12-3 or TRBV12-4, the J call TRBJ1-1; TRBD1 might be the D (6 bases). Trimming stripped 6 bases from V and 12 bases from J, with 20 bases between. This CDR3 contains 13 residues. The CDR3 loop is CASSQAGHLGTFF. CDR3 DNA sequence: TGTGCCAGCAGCCAGGCGGGACACTTAGGGACTTTCTTT.

V is TRBV7-9 and J is TRBJ2-7, with D perhaps matching TRBD1 (6 bases). With 5 bases removed from V and 1 base from J, the gap between germline ends came to 12 bases. The CDR3 runs 14 residues. The germline gives CDR1 SEHNR, CDR2 FQNEAQ (reference sequence). CDR3 residues: CASSPPQGSYEQYF. The CDR3, as DNA: TGTGCCAGCAGCCCCCCGCAGGGGTCCTACGAGCAGTACTTC.

The rearrangement joins TRBV24-1 to TRBJ1-5, with unresolved D. Germline values: CDR1 KGHDR, CDR2 SFDVKD. V dropped 2 bases and J dropped 2 bases, with 12 bases sitting between them. The CDR3 runs to 16 residues. CDR3 region: CATSDWVGWGNQPQHF. The CDR3, as DNA: TGTGCCACCAGTGATTGGGTAGGGTGGGGCAATCAGCCCCAGCATTTT.

The chain combines TRBV27 with TRBJ2-7; D is tentatively TRBD1 or TRBD2 (5 bases each). The V and J ends lost 8 bases and 3 bases respectively, with 14 bases between them. The germline gives CDR1 MNHEY, CDR2 SMNVEV (reference sequence). The CDR3 is 13 amino acids. In nucleotides, the CDR3 is TGTGCCAGCGGACGGGGCCGGGTCTACGAGCAGTACTTC. It encodes CASGRGRVYEQYF.

The V call is TRBV18, the J call TRBJ2-3; D uncertain. Germline CDR1 KGHSH, CDR2 LQKENI. CDR3 length: 14 residues. Trimming cost V 2 bases and J 2 bases, with 8 bases left between them. CDR3 in DNA: TGTGCCAGCTCACCAAGGCAGTCCACAGATACGCAGTATTTT. It yields the protein CASSPRQSTDTQYF.

V is TRBV2 and J is TRBJ2-5, with a tentative D call TRBD1 (5 bases). Germline V gene data show CDR1 as SNHLY and CDR2 as FYNNEI. V shed 3 bases and J shed 7 bases, with 15 bases lying between them. The CDR3 contains 14 residues. The CDR3 DNA reads as TGTGCCAGCAGTGATGGGGCAAGTTGGGGGACCCAGTACTTC. Translated, it gives CASSDGASWGTQYF.